This T cell receptor beta chain was sequenced for a study of T cell repertoires in cytomegalovirus infection. Study context: The authors relied on CMV epitopes, both recently identified HLA-C-restricted and well-studied HLA-B-restricted.

TCRdb re-called the reads through MiXCR, storing one row per CDR3 protein. The sample comprises hundreds of thousands of distinct CDR3 sequences, roughly 46% of which are singletons, and just under 45% rests with the top ten. Concerning this clonotype: No antigen is known for it.

This sequence was found in a human donor in good health (CMV status not recorded). Some clones in this sample may be carry-over from other donors' samples. The sequencing used cultured PBMCs, collected from culture after CMV antigen stimulation.

The CDR3, as DNA: TGCGCCAGCAGCCAATATGGGACCCCCGATGGCTACACCTTC. Translation: CASSQYGTPDGYTF. The rearrangement links TRBV4-1 to TRBJ1-2; TRBD1 might be the D (5 bases). Germline V gene sequence: CDR1 MGHRA, CDR2 YSYEKL. The V end was cut by 2 bases, the J end by 6 bases, with 13 bases between. The CDR3 length is 14 residues.